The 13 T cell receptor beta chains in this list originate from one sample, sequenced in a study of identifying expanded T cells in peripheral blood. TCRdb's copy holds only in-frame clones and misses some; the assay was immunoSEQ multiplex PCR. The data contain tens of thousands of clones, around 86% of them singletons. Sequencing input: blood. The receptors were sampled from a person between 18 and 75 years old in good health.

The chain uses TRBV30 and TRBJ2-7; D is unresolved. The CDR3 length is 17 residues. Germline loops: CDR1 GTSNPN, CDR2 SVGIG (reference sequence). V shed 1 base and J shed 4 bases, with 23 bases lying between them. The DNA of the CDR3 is TGTGCCTGGAGTGGGAATCCGTTAGTTGTAGTAGGATACGAGCAGTACTTC. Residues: CAWSGNPLVVVGYEQYF.

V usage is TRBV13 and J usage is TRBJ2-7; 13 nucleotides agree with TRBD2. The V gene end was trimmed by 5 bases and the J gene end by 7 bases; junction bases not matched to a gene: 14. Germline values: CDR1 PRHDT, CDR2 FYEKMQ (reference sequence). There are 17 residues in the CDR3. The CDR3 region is CASSPWTSGRLGGEQYF. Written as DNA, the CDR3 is TGTGCCAGCAGCCCCTGGACTAGCGGGAGATTAGGAGGGGAGCAGTACTTC.

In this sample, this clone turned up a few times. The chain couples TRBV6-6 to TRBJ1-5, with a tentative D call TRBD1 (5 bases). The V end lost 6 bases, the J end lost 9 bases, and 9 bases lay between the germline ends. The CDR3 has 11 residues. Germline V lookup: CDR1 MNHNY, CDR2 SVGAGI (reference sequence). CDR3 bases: TGTGCCAGCAGCCATACAGGGCCCCAGCATTTT. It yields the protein CASSHTGPQHF.

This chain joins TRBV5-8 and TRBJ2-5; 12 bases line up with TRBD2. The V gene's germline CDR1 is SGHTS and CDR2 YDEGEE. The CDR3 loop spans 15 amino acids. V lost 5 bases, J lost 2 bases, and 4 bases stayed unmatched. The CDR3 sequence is CASRLAGGPQETQYF. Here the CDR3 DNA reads TGTGCCAGCAGGCTAGCGGGAGGGCCTCAAGAGACCCAGTACTTC.

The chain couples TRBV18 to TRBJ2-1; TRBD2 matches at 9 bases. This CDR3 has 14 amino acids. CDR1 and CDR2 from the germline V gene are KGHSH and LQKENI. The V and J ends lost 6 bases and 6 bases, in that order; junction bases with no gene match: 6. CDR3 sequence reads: CASSGGRAGNEQFF. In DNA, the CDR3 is TGTGCCAGCTCGGGCGGGAGGGCCGGCAATGAGCAGTTCTTC.

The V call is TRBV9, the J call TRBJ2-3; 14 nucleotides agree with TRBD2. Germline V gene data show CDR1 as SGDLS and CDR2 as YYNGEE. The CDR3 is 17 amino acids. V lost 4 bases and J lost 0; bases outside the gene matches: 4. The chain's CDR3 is CASSRTSGGPSTDTQYF. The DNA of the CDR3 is TGTGCCAGCAGCAGGACTAGCGGGGGGCCTAGCACAGATACGCAGTATTTT.

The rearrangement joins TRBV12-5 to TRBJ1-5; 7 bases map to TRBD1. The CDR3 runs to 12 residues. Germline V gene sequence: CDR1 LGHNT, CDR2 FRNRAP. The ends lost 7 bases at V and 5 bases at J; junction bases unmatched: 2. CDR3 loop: CASADRDQPQHF. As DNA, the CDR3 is TGTGCTAGTGCCGACAGGGATCAGCCCCAGCATTTT. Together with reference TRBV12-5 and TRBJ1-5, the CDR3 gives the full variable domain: DARVTQTPRHKVTEMGQEVTMRCQPILGHNTVFWYRQTMMQGLELLAYFRNRAPLDDSGMPKDRFSAEMPDATLATLKIQPSEPRDSAVYFCASADRDQPQHFGDGTRLSIL.

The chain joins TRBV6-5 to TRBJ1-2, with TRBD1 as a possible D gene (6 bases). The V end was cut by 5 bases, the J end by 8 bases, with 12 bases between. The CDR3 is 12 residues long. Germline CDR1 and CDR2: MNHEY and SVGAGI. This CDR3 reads CASSRGDAGYTF. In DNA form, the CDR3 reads TGTGCCAGCAGTAGGGGGGACGCAGGCTACACCTTC.

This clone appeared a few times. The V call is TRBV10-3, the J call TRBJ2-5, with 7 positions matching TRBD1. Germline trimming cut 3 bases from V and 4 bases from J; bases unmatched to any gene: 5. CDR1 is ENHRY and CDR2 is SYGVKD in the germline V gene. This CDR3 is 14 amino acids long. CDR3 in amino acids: CAISDRGGAETQYF. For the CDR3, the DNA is TGTGCCATCAGTGACAGAGGGGGCGCAGAGACCCAGTACTTC.

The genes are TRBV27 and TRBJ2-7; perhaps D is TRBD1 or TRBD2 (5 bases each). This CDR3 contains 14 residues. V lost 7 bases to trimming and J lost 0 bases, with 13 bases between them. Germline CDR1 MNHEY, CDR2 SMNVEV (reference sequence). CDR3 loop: CASKKWDGSYEQYF. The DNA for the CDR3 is TGTGCCAGCAAAAAATGGGACGGCTCCTACGAGCAGTACTTC.

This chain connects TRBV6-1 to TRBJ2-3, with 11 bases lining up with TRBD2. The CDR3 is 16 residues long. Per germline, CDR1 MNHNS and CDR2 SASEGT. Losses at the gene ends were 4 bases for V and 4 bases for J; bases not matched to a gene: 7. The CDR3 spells CASSAIAGGRADTQYF. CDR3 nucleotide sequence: TGTGCCAGCAGTGCAATAGCGGGAGGGAGGGCAGATACGCAGTATTTT.

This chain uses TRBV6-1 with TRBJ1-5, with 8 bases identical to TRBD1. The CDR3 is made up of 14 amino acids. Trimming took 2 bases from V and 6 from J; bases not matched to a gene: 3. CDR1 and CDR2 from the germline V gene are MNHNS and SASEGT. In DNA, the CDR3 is TGTGCCAGCAGTGAATTCGACAGGGGTCAGCCCCAGCATTTT. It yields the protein CASSEFDRGQPQHF.

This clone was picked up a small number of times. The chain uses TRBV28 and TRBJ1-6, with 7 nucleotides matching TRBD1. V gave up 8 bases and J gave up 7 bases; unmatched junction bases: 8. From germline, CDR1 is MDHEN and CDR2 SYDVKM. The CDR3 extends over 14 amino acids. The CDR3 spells CASRRQGFNSPLHF. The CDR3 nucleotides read TGTGCCAGCCGCCGACAGGGCTTCAATTCACCCCTCCACTTT.